These 5 T cell receptor beta chains share one sample of origin, sequenced in a study of T cell responses to AZD1222 COVID-19 vaccine. Sequencing used immunoSEQ multiplex PCR; TCRdb keeps in-frame clones, though not all of them. The sample has under 200,000 clones, 87% seen once. This sample comprised peripheral blood, obtained on day 0 of MenACWY control vaccination. These receptors were obtained from an adult in good health.

This clone was seen only a few times. The rearrangement joins TRBV2 to TRBJ1-1; no reliable D call. V lost 5 bases to trimming and J lost 3 bases, with 10 bases between them. Germline lookup yields CDR1 SNHLY and CDR2 FYNNEI. The CDR3 contains 13 residues. This CDR3 reads CASSTLMDTEAFF. DNA for the CDR3: TGTGCCAGCAGTACTTTAATGGACACTGAAGCTTTCTTT.

The rearrangement links TRBV5-4 to TRBJ2-2; TRBD2 might be the D (5 bases). The CDR3 consists of 15 residues. Trimming took off 1 base at V and 0 bases at J, with 7 bases between the two ends. The germline V gene encodes CDR1 SGHNT and CDR2 YYREEE (reference sequence). The DNA of the CDR3 is TGTGCCAGCAGCTTGAAACTAGCGAACACCGGGGAGCTGTTTTTT. The encoded protein is CASSLKLANTGELFF.

This chain connects TRBV4-3 to TRBJ2-3; a possible D gene is TRBD2 (7 bases). This CDR3 has 17 amino acids. The germline CDR1 and CDR2 sequences are LGHNA and YSLEER. V was cut by 0 bases and J by 5 bases, with 18 bases left in between. In nucleotides, the CDR3 is TGCGCCAGCAGCCAAGATTACGGAGTAAGGGGGGGAGATACGCAGTATTTT. Encoded protein: CASSQDYGVRGGDTQYF.

The chain has TRBV28 and TRBJ1-4, with D possibly TRBD1 on 6 matching bases. The CDR3 length is 13 residues. In germline, CDR1 is MDHEN, CDR2 SYDVKM. Trimming cost V 3 bases and J 7 bases, with 9 bases left between them. Here the CDR3 DNA reads TGTGCCAGCAGTTTCCCAGGGGCTGAAAAACTGTTTTTT. It specifies CASSFPGAEKLFF.

In its sample, this clone was seen once. The chain links TRBV19 to TRBJ2-5; 9 bases fit TRBD2. The CDR3 is 14 residues long. Germline lookup yields CDR1 LNHDA and CDR2 SQIVND (reference sequence). V trimming: 5 bases; J trimming: 3 bases; junction bases outside the gene matches: 4. In nucleotides, the CDR3 is TGTGCCAGTAGTTTACGACTAGCGGAAGAGACCCAGTACTTC. As protein: CASSLRLAEETQYF.